Sequencing of this T cell receptor (beta chain) was carried out in a study of response to subunit inactivated influenza vaccine (dated by TCRdb to the late 2010s). Study-wide context: The study used deep quantitative T cell receptor repertoire profiling to track responses to a trivalent subunit inactivated influenza vaccine. What the authors observed across the whole study: According to the authors, only a limited number of new T cells may be recruited by each seasonal influenza vaccination.

For this clonotype: The antigen this receptor binds is unknown. No much larger clone is present one base from it, and per-base qualities are unavailable.

CDR1 and CDR2 (SGHTA, FQGNSA) derive from the germline V gene. Trimming costs V 5 bases and J 4 bases, and their ends lie 9 bases apart. Spanning cysteine to phenylalanine, the CDR3 consists of 14 amino acids. CDR3 DNA is the only sequence kept; it has 42 bases, read in frame from the first base. Preparation of the library involved RT-PCR. The reads were generated on an Illumina HiSeq 2500. TCRdb ran its own pipeline on the public reads, namely fastp trimming at Q25 and MiXCR clone calling, and kept in-frame beta chains. Entries that share a CDR3 protein sequence are merged under the most common genes and DNA. Present in this sample are 300,000 to 350,000 distinct CDR3 sequences, about 20% of which were seen just once. The ten largest make up 10% of the sample.

This specimen was PBMCs from blood, taken about 20 months after vaccination. The chain employs TRBV7-2 and TRBJ1-6; the D gene assignment is ambiguous. This clonotype was sampled from a man aged 50 to 69 who received an inactivated influenza vaccine. Donor details come from another sample of the same person, matched by shared clones. The CDR3 sequence is CASSVYSYNSPLHF. In nucleotides, the sequence is TGTGCCAGCAGCGTCTACAGTTATAATTCACCCCTCCACTTT.